The present T cell receptor beta chain was sequenced within a study of blood T cell repertoires in COVID-19. This CDR3 has 11 amino acids. V was trimmed by 4 bases and J by 9 bases, leaving 7 bases between them. Germline CDR1 MDHEN, CDR2 SYDVKM. Data came from immunoSEQ multiplex PCR; TCRdb stores just in-frame clones and leaves some out. The sample yields 140,000 to 150,000 clones, around 87% seen once. The chain links TRBV28 to TRBJ2-4, with a possible D match to TRBD2 (5 bases). The sample was PBMCs or T cells enriched from blood (not recorded which). The receptor was derived from a man aged 60-69 years who had recovered from COVID-19. The CDR3 nucleotides are TGTGCCAGCAGTTCTGGGAGCATTCAGTACTTC. This translates into CASSSGSIQYF.